The T cell receptor (beta chain) under discussion was sequenced for a study of shared clonotypes between healthy human individuals. Broader study findings: In having few donors, the study represented limited genetic and exposure-history diversity. Tissue TCR repertoires likely differ from these blood-only repertoires.

Libraries were prepared by immunoSEQ multiplex PCR; TCRdb keeps only in-frame clonotypes and omits some of them. The sample lists millions of clones; about 92% were seen once. V was pared by 10 bases and J by 4 bases, with 15 bases of the junction left unmatched. The CDR3 consists of 17 residues. Germline V gene sequence: CDR1 ENHRY, CDR2 SYGVKD. Positively selected for CCR7, the CD45RO-negative cells used as naive CD8 cells excluded terminally differentiated effector memory CD45RA+ cells. All the donors were Caucasian adults who lived in Nashville, Tennessee. This clone was counted a single time. The antigen is unknown.

The chain is built from TRBV10-3 and TRBJ2-2; the match to TRBD2 covers 10 bases. The sequenced sample consisted of naive CD8+ T cells from PBMCs. This TCR was sampled from a man aged 18 to 29 in good health. Some clones in this sample may be carry-over from other donors' samples. CDR3 amino acids: CATRGEPAGGRTGELFF. CDR3 coding DNA: TGTGCCACCAGGGGGGAACCAGCGGGAGGGCGCACCGGGGAGCTGTTTTTT.